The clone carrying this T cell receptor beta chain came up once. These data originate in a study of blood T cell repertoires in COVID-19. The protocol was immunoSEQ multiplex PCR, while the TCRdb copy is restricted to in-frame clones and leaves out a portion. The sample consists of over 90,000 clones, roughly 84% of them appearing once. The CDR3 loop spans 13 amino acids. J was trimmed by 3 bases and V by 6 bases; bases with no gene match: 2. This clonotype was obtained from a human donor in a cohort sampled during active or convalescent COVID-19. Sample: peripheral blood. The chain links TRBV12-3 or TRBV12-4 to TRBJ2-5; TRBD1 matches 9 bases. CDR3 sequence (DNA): TGTGCCAGCAGACGACAGGGGGAAGAGACCCAGTACTTC. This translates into CASRRQGEETQYF.